Listed below are T cell receptor beta chains from one sample, sequenced in a study of CD4 T cells in relation to SARS-CoV-2 and coronaviruses. TCRdb keeps only in-frame clones here, not all; method: immunoSEQ multiplex PCR. This table holds about 60,000 clones, about 94% found once. The sample consisted of naive CD4+ T cells from PBMCs. These receptors all come from a human donor in good health. The CDR3 runs from the conserved cysteine through the conserved F or W. D genes are given only for firm matches. Clone size is stated in some rows and not others, as once, few, many or a class when expanded.

d_call | j_call | v_call | clone_size | cdr3_nt | cdr3_aa
. | TRBJ2-2 | TRBV9 | . | TGTGCCAGCAGCGTAGGTTCACGGGCCGGGGAGCTGTTTTTT | CASSVGSRAGELFF
TRBD1 | TRBJ1-2 | TRBV28 | . | TGTGCCAGCAGTCCCCCGCAACAGGGGGCCGGCTACACCTTC | CASSPPQQGAGYTF
. | TRBJ2-1 | TRBV19 | . | TGTGCCAGTAGTAACCCGGGGAGTTTCAGCTCCTACAATGAGCAGTTCTTC | CASSNPGSFSSYNEQFF
. | TRBJ2-7 | TRBV7-9 | . | TGTGCCAGCAGCTTTCAGGGGGGCTCCTACGAGCAGTACTTC | CASSFQGGSYEQYF
. | TRBJ2-5 | TRBV5-1 | . | TGCGCCAGCAGCTTGGGGCAGGGGGGCTCCCAAGAGACCCAGTACTTC | CASSLGQGGSQETQYF
. | TRBJ2-1 | TRBV24-1 | . | TGTGCCACCAGTGAACCCGGTTTCTACAATGAGCAGTTCTTC | CATSEPGFYNEQFF
TRBD2 | TRBJ2-2 | TRBV24-1 | . | TGTGCCACCAGTGATCCTGCCGCGGGGGGGATGGTGACCGGGGAGCTGTTTTTT | CATSDPAAGGMVTGELFF
. | TRBJ2-5 | TRBV12-3/TRBV12-4 | . | TGTGCCAGCACCAGGGGCGGGCGGGAGACCCAGTACTTC | CASTRGGRETQYF
TRBD2 | TRBJ2-5 | TRBV27 | . | TGTGCCAGCAGTTTAACTACGGGCGGGAGGGCGCGGGAGACCCAGTACTTC | CASSLTTGGRARETQYF
. | TRBJ2-5 | TRBV5-1 | . | TGCGCCAGCAGCCCCGTTGGGGATCGGGAGACCCAGTACTTC | CASSPVGDRETQYF
TRBD1 | TRBJ1-2 | TRBV28 | once | TGTGCCAGCAGTTCGTCAGGGGGGGACTATGGCTACACCTTC | CASSSSGGDYGYTF
TRBD1 | TRBJ1-1 | TRBV28 | . | TGTGCCAGCACCCCAGGGGGGGTGAACACTGAAGCTTTCTTT | CASTPGGVNTEAFF
. | TRBJ1-2 | TRBV5-1 | few | TGCGCCAGCAGCTTAGAAGGGCATGGCTACACCTTC | CASSLEGHGYTF
TRBD2 | TRBJ2-1 | TRBV7-2 | . | TGTGCCAGCAGCTTAGCCGGGACTAGCGGAGGATACAATGAGCAGTTCTTC | CASSLAGTSGGYNEQFF
TRBD1 | TRBJ1-1 | TRBV28 | . | TGTGCCAGCAGTCGAAACCCCGGACAGGGAGGGACTGAAGCTTTCTTT | CASSRNPGQGGTEAFF
TRBD1 | TRBJ1-2 | TRBV27 | . | TGTGCCAGCAGTTCGGCCGGGACAGGCTATGGCTACACCTTC | CASSSAGTGYGYTF
. | TRBJ1-5 | TRBV19 | few | TGTGCCAGTAGTATAGGTCCGTATAGCAATCAGCCCCAGCATTTT | CASSIGPYSNQPQHF
. | TRBJ1-5 | TRBV30 | . | TGTGCCTGGAGTTCCCAGGGAAGTAATATTCAGCCCCAGCATTTT | CAWSSQGSNIQPQHF
TRBD1 | TRBJ2-5 | TRBV12-3/TRBV12-4 | . | TGTGCCAGCACGACAGGGGTGCGGGAGACCCAGTACTTC | CASTTGVRETQYF
. | TRBJ1-5 | TRBV7-8 | . | TGTGCCAGCAGCTTGGGTAGGGGGGAGCGGCCCCAGCATTTT | CASSLGRGERPQHF
. | TRBJ2-7 | TRBV30 | . | TGTGCCTGGAGTGTACGAGTCCGTCACAGTGAATCCTACGAGCAGTACTTC | CAWSVRVRHSESYEQYF
. | TRBJ2-5 | TRBV28 | . | TGTGCCAGCAGTGCCCCCGGGGCCTCACCGATAGAGACCCAGTACTTC | CASSAPGASPIETQYF
. | TRBJ2-5 | TRBV19 | . | TGTGCCAGTAGTAAAGGGTCGCAGGGGCGAGGAGAGACCCAGTACTTC | CASSKGSQGRGETQYF
. | TRBJ2-7 | TRBV5-1 | . | TGCGCCAGCAGCCCGGTACCTAGGGACTCCTACGAGCAGTACTTC | CASSPVPRDSYEQYF
TRBD1 | TRBJ1-1 | TRBV7-8 | . | TGTGCCAGCAGCTTTCGACAATCCCCTGACAGGGGAGAAGGGTCCGCTGAAGCTTTCTTT | CASSFRQSPDRGEGSAEAFF
. | TRBJ1-4 | TRBV7-9 | . | TGTGCCAGCAGCCGAAGACAGGATAATGAAAAACTGTTTTTT | CASSRRQDNEKLFF
. | TRBJ1-2 | TRBV5-8 | . | TGTGCCAGCAGCTTGGGTCCGGGGGAGCGTGCCTATGGCTACACCTTC | CASSLGPGERAYGYTF
. | TRBJ1-4 | TRBV7-9 | . | TGTGCCAGCAGCTTCCGTGGGCAGGGGGAAAAACTGTTTTTT | CASSFRGQGEKLFF
. | TRBJ1-4 | TRBV9 | . | TGTGCCAGCAGCGTATTCGGGAGGGCCAATGAAAAACTGTTTTTT | CASSVFGRANEKLFF
. | TRBJ1-2 | TRBV6-4 | . | TGTGCCAGCAGCGTAGGGTCTAACTATGGCTACACCTTC | CASSVGSNYGYTF
TRBD2 | TRBJ2-2 | TRBV4-2 | . | TGTGCCAGCAGCCAAGAGCCCCTAGCGGGAGTAAACACCGGGGAGCTGTTTTTT | CASSQEPLAGVNTGELFF
TRBD1 | TRBJ2-5 | TRBV5-1 | once | TGCGCCAGCAGCCCCGGGACAGTCCAAGAGACCCAGTACTTC | CASSPGTVQETQYF
. | TRBJ2-1 | TRBV19 | . | TGTGCCAGTAGGCCACAGGGGAGGGGCAATGAGCAGTTCTTC | CASRPQGRGNEQFF
TRBD2 | TRBJ2-1 | TRBV18 | . | TGTGCCAGCTCACCATTATTAGCGGGAGACAATGAGCAGTTCTTC | CASSPLLAGDNEQFF
. | TRBJ2-5 | TRBV7-3 | . | TGTGCCAGCAGCTTGGGGCCGGGTAGCGGACAAGAGACCCAGTACTTC | CASSLGPGSGQETQYF
. | TRBJ2-7 | TRBV7-2 | . | TGTGCCAGCAGCTTAGGGGCTAGCGCATCCTACGAGCAGTACTTC | CASSLGASASYEQYF
. | TRBJ2-5 | TRBV29-1 | . | TGCAGCGTTGTTAGGGGCAGCCAAGAGACCCAGTACTTC | CSVVRGSQETQYF
TRBD2 | TRBJ2-3 | TRBV4-2 | . | TGTGCCAGCAGCCTCCCCGGGACTAGCGGCACAGATACGCAGTATTTT | CASSLPGTSGTDTQYF
. | TRBJ2-5 | TRBV15 | . | TGTGCCGCTGTCCGAGGGGGGACCCCAGAGACCCAGTACTTC | CAAVRGGTPETQYF
TRBD1 | TRBJ2-7 | TRBV23-1 | . | TGCGCCCTCCTCGCGGGACAGGGGAGCGCGTTCCCCATAGATTACGAGCAGTACTTC | CALLAGQGSAFPIDYEQYF
. | TRBJ1-1 | TRBV28 | . | TGTGCCAGCAGTTCCACAAGGGGGGAAGCTTTCTTT | CASSSTRGEAFF
. | TRBJ1-1 | TRBV2 | . | TGTGCCAGCAGTGGCGGGGTGCCAGCTTTCTTT | CASSGGVPAFF
TRBD1 | TRBJ2-2 | TRBV2 | . | TGTGCCAGCAGTGAAGGGGGGACAGGGGGTCTGACCGGGGAGCTGTTTTTT | CASSEGGTGGLTGELFF
. | TRBJ2-2 | TRBV19 | . | TGTGCCAGTAGTATTTGGAGTGACTTCGGGGAGCTGTTTTTT | CASSIWSDFGELFF
. | TRBJ1-2 | TRBV28 | . | TGTGCCAGCAGTTACGGCGGGGGGCTCGACACCTTC | CASSYGGGLDTF
TRBD1 | TRBJ1-1 | TRBV19 | . | TGTGCCAGCCTTAACCCCGGGACAGGGAATACTGAAGCTTTCTTT | CASLNPGTGNTEAFF
. | TRBJ2-7 | TRBV5-1 | . | TGCGCCAGCAGCTTGACAGGGACCGAGCAGTACTTC | CASSLTGTEQYF
TRBD2 | TRBJ2-1 | TRBV29-1 | . | TGCAGCGTTGAAGGTCCCGGGACTAGCGGTTACAATGAGCAGTTCTTC | CSVEGPGTSGYNEQFF
. | TRBJ1-6 | TRBV3-1/TRBV3-2 | . | TGTGCCAGCAGCCAAGGGGGGGTGAATTCACCCCTCCACTTT | CASSQGGVNSPLHF